This T cell receptor (beta chain) was sequenced during a study of cytomegalovirus exposure and HLA in healthy donors. Whole-study context: For the roughly 370 genotyped donors, 75% to 90% fell within the Caucasian-associated ancestry cluster. Study outcomes and limitations: Through in vitro validation, a few CMV-associated chains were shown to be specific for CMV antigens. Exclusion as indistinguishable affected some V segments, including TRBV6-2 and TRBV6-3. Reports indicated that the classifier achieved high specificity and sensitivity in diagnosing cytomegalovirus status.

Germline V gene sequence: CDR1 KGHSH, CDR2 LQKENI. Trimming pared 5 bases from V and 3 bases from J, leaving 7 bases between. This CDR3 region has 12 residues. About this clone itself: As yet, its antigen is unknown.

Researchers ran the PCR with 60 Vbeta and 13 Jbeta primers. Assay: immunoSEQ multiplex PCR; the TCRdb copy retains only in-frame clones and omits some. The repertoire has under 200,000 clones, around 75% of them found once; the top ten carry about 0.36%. The rearrangement joins TRBV18 to TRBJ1-2; no definite D call. The receptor comes from a male donor in good health and CMV-seropositive. Sample: PBMCs. CDR3 coding DNA: TGTGCCAGCTCATCCTCAGACTATGGCTACACCTTC. Translated: CASSSSDYGYTF.